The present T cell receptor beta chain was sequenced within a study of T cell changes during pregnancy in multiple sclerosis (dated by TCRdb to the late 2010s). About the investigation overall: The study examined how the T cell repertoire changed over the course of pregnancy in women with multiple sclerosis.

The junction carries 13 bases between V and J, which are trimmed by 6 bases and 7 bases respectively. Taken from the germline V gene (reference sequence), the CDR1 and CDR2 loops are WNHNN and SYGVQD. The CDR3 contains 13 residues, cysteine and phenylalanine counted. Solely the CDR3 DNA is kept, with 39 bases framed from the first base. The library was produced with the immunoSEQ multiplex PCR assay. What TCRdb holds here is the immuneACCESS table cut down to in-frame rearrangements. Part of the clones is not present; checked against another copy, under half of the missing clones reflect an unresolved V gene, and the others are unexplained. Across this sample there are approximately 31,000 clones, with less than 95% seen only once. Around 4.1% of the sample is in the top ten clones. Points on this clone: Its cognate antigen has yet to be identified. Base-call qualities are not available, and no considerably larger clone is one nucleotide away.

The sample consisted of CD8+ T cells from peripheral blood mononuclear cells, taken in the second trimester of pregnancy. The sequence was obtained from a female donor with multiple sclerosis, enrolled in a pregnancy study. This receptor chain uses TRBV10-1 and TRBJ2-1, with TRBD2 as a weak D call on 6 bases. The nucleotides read TGCGCCAGCAGGGACCGGGAGACGAATGAGCAGTTCTTC. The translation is CASRDRETNEQFF.